This T cell receptor (beta chain) emerged from a study of cytomegalovirus exposure and HLA in healthy donors. PCR was performed using 60 Vbeta and 13 Jbeta primers. The protocol was immunoSEQ multiplex PCR, while the TCRdb copy is restricted to in-frame clones and leaves out a portion. The sample comprises some 160,000 clones, about 73% of which are singletons, and roughly 3% rests with the top ten. CDR1 and CDR2 from the germline V gene are MNHNS and SASEGT. CDR3 length: 15 amino acids. The junction had 6 bases not matched to a gene; V was cut back by 4 bases and J by 4 bases. V and J are TRBV6-1 and TRBJ1-3; 8 bases agree with TRBD1. The receptor was derived from a woman between 35 and 50 years old in good health and CMV-seronegative. Sequencing input: PBMCs. DNA of the CDR3: TGTGCCAGCAGTGCCCAGGGGGCAGAAGGAAACACCATATATTTT. Its translation is CASSAQGAEGNTIYF.